Below are 32 T cell receptor beta chains sequenced from a single sample in a study of identical twins. A single record per CDR3 protein comes from TCRdb applying MiXCR to the 5' RACE reads. Of about 520,000 distinct CDR3 sequences listed, around 20% are singletons. Another study also made use of these data, one on T cells expressing NK-cell markers.

Sequences were obtained from CD4+ T cells sorted from blood. The receptors shown here come from a woman younger than 35 in good health.

CDR3 region: CASSYSGQGIGNEQFF. CDR3 DNA: TGTGCCAGCAGTTACTCAGGCCAAGGGATTGGCAATGAGCAGTTCTTC. This sequence joins TRBV6-5 and TRBJ2-1; D is uncertain. V lost 0 bases to trimming and J lost 6 bases, with 15 bases between them. Looked up from germline, CDR1 is MNHEY and CDR2 is SVGAGI. The CDR3 spans 16 residues.

J is TRBJ2-7 and V is TRBV10-3; 7 bases match TRBD1. Germline CDR1 ENHRY, CDR2 SYGVKD. The CDR3 runs to 13 residues. Trimming at V came to 0 bases and at J to 6 bases, leaving 2 bases not matched to a gene. This chain's CDR3 is CAISESRQGEQYF. The CDR3 region has the DNA TGTGCCATCAGTGAGTCGAGACAGGGCGAGCAGTACTTC.

This clonotype was recorded a few times. The V and J genes are TRBV6-1 and TRBJ2-3, with D unresolved. This CDR3 region has 13 residues. Trimming pared 3 bases from V and 3 bases from J, leaving 7 bases between. The germline V gene has CDR1 MNHNS and CDR2 SASEGT. This chain's CDR3 is CASSEGATDTQYF. Here the CDR3 DNA reads TGTGCCAGCAGTGAGGGTGCGACAGATACGCAGTATTTT.

This clonotype came up a few times. The chain links TRBV5-1 to TRBJ2-3; 9 bases are a match to TRBD1. CDR1 is SGHRS and CDR2 is YFSETQ in the germline V gene. Trimming removed 7 bases from V and 4 bases from J; junction bases left unmatched: 7. The CDR3 runs to 14 residues. For the CDR3, the DNA is TGCGCCAGCGGAGAGACAGGGGGGGCAGATACGCAGTATTTT. Translated: CASGETGGADTQYF. Full variable domain (missing parts from reference TRBV5-1 and TRBJ2-3): KAGVTQTPRYLIKTRGQQVTLSCSPISGHRSVSWYQQTPGQGLQFLFEYFSETQRNKGNFPGRFSGRQFSNSRSEMNVSTLELGDSALYLCASGETGGADTQYFGPGTRLTVL.

The genes are TRBV7-2 and TRBJ2-5; D gene unclear. Trimming stripped 5 bases from V and 4 bases from J, with 11 bases between. The CDR3 spans 13 residues. CDR1 and CDR2 (germline): SGHTA, FQGNSA. The CDR3 protein is CASSPLSSETQYF. CDR3 sequence (DNA): TGTGCCAGCAGCCCGCTATCTTCAGAGACCCAGTACTTC.

This chain links TRBV6-5 with TRBJ1-1; D might be TRBD1 (6 bases). This CDR3 is built from 12 residues. Germline V gene data show CDR1 as MNHEY and CDR2 as SVGAGI. Trimming took off 2 bases at V and 9 bases at J, with 10 bases between the two ends. The CDR3 protein is CASSYNRGQAFF. In DNA form, the CDR3 reads TGTGCCAGCAGTTACAATCGGGGGCAAGCTTTCTTT.

This clonotype was found a few times. The chain joins TRBV12-3 or TRBV12-4 to TRBJ2-3; 7 bases are a match to TRBD2. The V gene end was trimmed by 6 bases and the J gene end by 6 bases; junction bases not matched to a gene: 9. The CDR3 is made up of 14 amino acids. CDR3 coding DNA: TGTGCCAGCAGCCACTGGATGGGGGGGGATACGCAGTATTTT. Residues: CASSHWMGGDTQYF.

This sequence joins TRBV5-1 and TRBJ2-5; 7 bases align to TRBD2. This CDR3 has 14 residues. The ends lost 5 bases at V and 2 bases at J; junction bases unmatched: 6. CDR1 and CDR2 from the germline V gene are SGHRS and YFSETQ. CDR3 protein: CASRGGTDQETQYF. Written as DNA, the CDR3 is TGCGCCAGCAGGGGAGGGACGGATCAAGAGACCCAGTACTTC.

The rearrangement uses TRBV7-2 and TRBJ2-7; D perhaps matches TRBD1 (6 bases). Germline CDR1 SGHTA, CDR2 FQGNSA. With 5 bases removed from V and 4 bases from J, the gap between germline ends came to 18 bases. The CDR3 is made up of 15 amino acids. CDR3 nucleotide sequence: TGTGCCAGCAGCAAAACCTGGGGGCAAGGGTACGAGCAGTACTTC. Encoded protein: CASSKTWGQGYEQYF.

The V gene is TRBV29-1, the J gene TRBJ2-7, with 7 bases matching TRBD1. This CDR3 contains 12 residues. The germline V gene has CDR1 SQVTM and CDR2 ANQGSEA. V lost 3 bases, J lost 6 bases, and 5 bases stayed unmatched. CDR3 in DNA: TGCAGCGTTGAGAAGGGGGCGCGCGAGCAGTACTTC. This sequence encodes CSVEKGAREQYF.

CDR3 DNA sequence: TGTGCCAGCTCACCATCAGGTGGATCCAATGAGCAGTTCTTC. Translated: CASSPSGGSNEQFF. The rearrangement links TRBV18 to TRBJ2-1; no definite D call. CDR3 length: 14 residues. Germline CDR1 KGHSH, CDR2 LQKENI. Trimming cost V 2 bases and J 6 bases, with 11 bases left between them.

The chain recombines TRBV20-1 with TRBJ2-7, with a weak D call TRBD2 (6 bases). There are 15 residues in the CDR3. Trimming took off 6 bases at V and 2 bases at J, with 20 bases between the two ends. CDR1 and CDR2 (germline): DFQATT, SNEGSKA (reference sequence). The CDR3 region is CSATSREKTPYEQYF. CDR3 bases: TGCAGTGCCACCTCTCGGGAGAAAACGCCCTACGAGCAGTACTTC.

This clonotype was counted between two and nine times. The V call is TRBV29-1, the J call TRBJ1-4, with D possibly matching TRBD1 (5 bases). The CDR3 totals 15 residues. Germline V gene sequence: CDR1 SQVTM, CDR2 ANQGSEA. The ends were cut back, 3 bases at V and 3 bases at J, with 14 bases in the middle. The CDR3 DNA reads TGCAGCGTTGACAGACAGAACTCAGCTAATGAAAAACTGTTTTTT. Translating it yields CSVDRQNSANEKLFF.

This clonotype was seen a few times. This chain links TRBV30 with TRBJ2-3; D is uncertain. Germline V gene lookup returns CDR1 GTSNPN and CDR2 SVGIG (reference sequence). The ends were cut back, 4 bases at V and 4 bases at J, with 6 bases in the middle. CDR3 length equals 11 residues. The CDR3 is CAWTAADTQYF. CDR3 coding DNA: TGTGCCTGGACCGCGGCAGATACGCAGTATTTT.

The sample holds a few counts of this clonotype. The CDR3 loop reads CASSLAGQVSYNEQFF. The CDR3 nucleotides are TGTGCCAGCAGCTTGGCGGGACAGGTCTCCTACAATGAGCAGTTCTTC. The chain recombines TRBV5-5 with TRBJ2-1; 8 bases are shared with TRBD1. The germline V gene encodes CDR1 SGHKS and CDR2 YYEKEE (reference sequence). V lost 0 bases to trimming and J lost 0 bases; unmatched junction nucleotides: 2. The CDR3 is 16 amino acids.

On this clonotype itself: A junction boundary mismatches the germline segment, possibly from a read error. This chain uses TRBV7-7 with TRBJ1-1; 9 bases line up with TRBD1. Germline CDR1 and CDR2: SSHAT and FNYEAQ (reference sequence). The CDR3 totals 14 residues. In nucleotides, the CDR3 is TGTGCTAGCAGCCCCGGGACAGGGATGGCTGAAGCTTTCTTT. It yields the protein CASSPGTGMAEAFF.

This clonotype was seen more than once but under ten times. The chain combines TRBV5-1 with TRBJ2-1, with unresolved D. CDR1 and CDR2 from the germline V gene are SGHRS and YFSETQ. Between the trimmed V and J ends, which lost 7 bases and 0 bases, there was a span of 11 bases. The CDR3 totals 14 residues. The CDR3 region is CASASPGSYNEQFF. For the CDR3, the DNA is TGCGCCAGCGCCTCCCCAGGCTCCTACAATGAGCAGTTCTTC.

The rearrangement joins TRBV30 to TRBJ2-5; no clear D gene. V gave up 0 bases and J gave up 4 bases, with 6 bases separating them. This CDR3 is built from 12 residues. CDR1 is GTSNPN and CDR2 is SVGIG in the germline V gene (reference sequence). CDR3 region: CAWSVRVETQYF. As DNA, the CDR3 is TGTGCCTGGAGTGTACGGGTAGAGACCCAGTACTTC.

There are a few counts of this clonotype. This chain links TRBV27 with TRBJ2-1, with 12 bases that match TRBD2. Trimming took 4 bases from V and 0 from J; bases not matched to a gene: 19. CDR3 length: 22 amino acids. Per germline, CDR1 MNHEY and CDR2 SMNVEV (reference sequence). Written as DNA, the CDR3 is TGTGCCAGCAGTTCGACGGCCGCTACTAGCGGGGGGCCAAGAAGCTCCTACAATGAGCAGTTCTTC. Its translation: CASSSTAATSGGPRSSYNEQFF.

This clonotype showed up just a few times. This chain uses TRBV5-1 with TRBJ2-7; 13 nucleotides match TRBD2. The V gene's germline CDR1 is SGHRS and CDR2 YFSETQ. Trimming took 4 bases from V and 1 from J; bases not matched to a gene: 5. This CDR3 has 16 residues. The CDR3 sequence: CASSPGLAGASYEQYF. The CDR3 DNA reads TGCGCCAGCAGCCCCGGACTAGCGGGGGCGTCCTACGAGCAGTACTTC. Full variable domain (outside the CDR3, taken from reference TRBV5-1 and TRBJ2-7): KAGVTQTPRYLIKTRGQQVTLSCSPISGHRSVSWYQQTPGQGLQFLFEYFSETQRNKGNFPGRFSGRQFSNSRSEMNVSTLELGDSALYLCASSPGLAGASYEQYFGPGTRLTVT.

This clonotype was seen more than once but under ten times. The chain employs TRBV5-1 and TRBJ2-2; D is perhaps TRBD2 (6 bases). This CDR3 contains 15 residues. V lost 3 bases and J lost 4, with 13 bases in between. The germline CDR1 and CDR2 sequences are SGHRS and YFSETQ. The CDR3 DNA is TGCGCCAGCAGCTCAACTAGCATTCCCACCGGGGAGCTGTTTTTT. Amino acids: CASSSTSIPTGELFF. The whole variable domain, remainder taken from reference TRBV5-1 and TRBJ2-2, is KAGVTQTPRYLIKTRGQQVTLSCSPISGHRSVSWYQQTPGQGLQFLFEYFSETQRNKGNFPGRFSGRQFSNSRSEMNVSTLELGDSALYLCASSSTSIPTGELFFGEGSRLTVL.

This clonotype has just a few counts. The chain uses TRBV15 and TRBJ2-1; D perhaps matches TRBD1 (5 bases). Germline V gene sequence: CDR1 LNHNV, CDR2 YYDKDF (reference sequence). This CDR3 region has 15 residues. The V end lost 1 base, the J end lost 8 bases, and 15 bases lay between the germline ends. DNA for the CDR3: TGTGCCACCAGCAGAGCCGGTGGGGCAGTCGATGAGCAGTTCTTC. This encodes CATSRAGGAVDEQFF.

In regard to this clonotype: A read error is possible here, since a much larger clone lies one base away. The chain recombines TRBV7-2 with TRBJ1-1, with a weak D call TRBD1 (5 bases). This CDR3 comprises 15 residues. V lost 6 bases to trimming and J lost 3 bases, with 17 bases between them. CDR1 SGHTA and CDR2 FQGNSA come from the germline V gene. CDR3 DNA: TGTGCCAGCAGATTGTGGATACAGGCTGACACTGAAGCTTTCTTT. It specifies CASRLWIQADTEAFF.

The V gene is TRBV21-1, the J gene TRBJ2-3; the DNA was not compared with TRBD1, the D call given in the table. TRBV21-1 is annotated as a pseudogene. The CDR3 is 14 amino acids. CDR3 amino acids: CASMGQKYTDTQYF. CDR3 coding DNA: TGTGCCAGCATGGGGCAGAAATACACAGATACGCAGTATTTT.

The chain carries TRBV25-1 and TRBJ1-1, with 7 bases identical to TRBD1. The germline CDR1 and CDR2 sequences are MGHDK and SYGVNS. V shed 1 base, J shed 6 bases, and the junction held 11 bases outside the gene matches. This CDR3 has 16 amino acids. The DNA for the CDR3 is TGTGCCAGCAGTGAATGGAGGAGACAGGGCACCGCTGAAGCTTTCTTT. As protein: CASSEWRRQGTAEAFF.

This clonotype occurred a few times. This chain connects TRBV11-3 to TRBJ2-6, with D possibly TRBD1 on 5 matching bases. With 5 bases removed from V and 1 base from J, the gap between germline ends came to 24 bases. CDR3 size: 20 residues. Germline CDR1 is SGHNT and CDR2 is YENEEA. The CDR3 DNA follows: TGTGCCAGCAGCCCCCGACCCACAGGCCCGAAGCATTCTGGGGCCAACGTCCTGACTTTC. Protein sequence: CASSPRPTGPKHSGANVLTF.

This clonotype was counted between two and nine times. This sequence joins TRBV5-6 and TRBJ1-1; D remains ambiguous. Germline V gene lookup returns CDR1 SGHDT and CDR2 YYEEEE. V lost 4 bases and J lost 7, with 20 bases in between. The CDR3 loop spans 15 amino acids. DNA of the CDR3: TGTGCCAGCAGCCTCCTCCCTTTGGGGAGAGGTGAAGCTTTCTTT. Translating gives CASSLLPLGRGEAFF.

This clonotype was counted between two and nine times. The chain recombines TRBV20-1 with TRBJ1-5; TRBD1 agrees at 7 bases. V shed 5 bases and J 1 base; nucleotides not matched to a gene: 2. The CDR3 contains 13 residues. Germline lookup yields CDR1 DFQATT and CDR2 SNEGSKA (reference sequence). CDR3 nucleotide sequence: TGCAGTGCTGTACAGGGGAGCAATCAGCCCCAGCATTTT. Protein: CSAVQGSNQPQHF.

This clonotype came up a few times. The rearrangement joins TRBV27 to TRBJ2-1, with 9 bases aligning to TRBD1. Per germline, CDR1 MNHEY and CDR2 SMNVEV (reference sequence). V was pared by 5 bases and J by 7 bases, with 6 bases of the junction left unmatched. There are 14 residues in the CDR3. CDR3 in amino acids: CASSTQGARNEQFF. The CDR3 DNA follows: TGTGCCAGCAGTACACAGGGGGCGAGGAATGAGCAGTTCTTC.

The rearrangement links TRBV11-2 to TRBJ2-1; TRBD2 agrees at 10 bases. The ends lost 3 bases at V and 9 bases at J; junction bases unmatched: 17. Germline CDR1 is SGHAT and CDR2 is FQNNGV. The CDR3 is 18 amino acids. CDR3 amino acids: CASSLQSSGRRLGREQFF. As DNA, the CDR3 is TGTGCCAGCAGCTTGCAAAGTAGCGGGAGGAGATTGGGACGTGAGCAGTTCTTC.

In its sample, this clonotype was seen a few times. The chain joins TRBV29-1 to TRBJ2-1, with D maybe TRBD1 (6 bases). Germline CDR1 SQVTM, CDR2 ANQGSEA. V was pared by 0 bases and J by 9 bases, with 12 bases between. There are 13 residues in the CDR3. The DNA for the CDR3 is TGCAGCGTTGAAGATAATCAGGACAGTGAGCAGTTCTTC. As protein: CSVEDNQDSEQFF.

The chain is built from TRBV6-1 and TRBJ2-7, with D possibly being TRBD1 or TRBD2 (5 bases each). The CDR3 is 14 residues long. Germline V gene data show CDR1 as MNHNS and CDR2 as SASEGT. Trimming cost V 0 bases and J 5 bases, with 11 bases left between them. The CDR3 loop reads CASSEAGDVNEQYF. The CDR3 nucleotides read TGTGCCAGCAGTGAAGCCGGGGACGTCAACGAGCAGTACTTC.